These T cell receptor beta chains were read from a single sample in a study of shared clonotypes between healthy human individuals. Profiling relied on immunoSEQ multiplex PCR, and the TCRdb table lists in-frame clones only, not all of them. The data contain about 980,000 clones, 70% to 85% of them singletons. Sequencing was performed on memory CD4+ T cells sorted from blood. These receptors originate from a man younger than 35 in good health. Both conserved end residues are part of each CDR3.

V gene: TRBV6-5; CDR3 protein: CASSPAGGSNQPQHF
V gene: TRBV7-8; CDR3 protein: CASSSRSLRGETQYF
V gene: TRBV15; CDR3 protein: CATSRDLTVNEQFF
V gene: TRBV5-6; CDR3 protein: CASSWGTGTVYSYNSPLHF
V gene: TRBV5-1; CDR3 protein: CARKTGVTFRFYNEQFF
V gene: TRBV9; CDR3 protein: CASSALGASYNEQFF
V gene: TRBV7-6; CDR3 protein: CASSLGQGGYGYTF
V gene: TRBV29-1; CDR3 protein: CSVRTGSMNTEAFF
V gene: TRBV5-4; CDR3 protein: CASSSGGTDTQYF
V gene: TRBV7-2; CDR3 protein: CASSLGGGYEQYF
V gene: TRBV11-2; CDR3 protein: CASSLGQGAPYEQYF
V gene: TRBV18; CDR3 protein: CASSRTGTSNQPQHF
V gene: TRBV4-1; CDR3 protein: CASSQWLAVQETQYF
V gene: TRBV7-2; CDR3 protein: CASTPPAGRYNEQFF
V gene: TRBV7-6; CDR3 protein: CASSFILENTEAFF
V gene: TRBV27; CDR3 protein: CASSFREQIGYTF
V gene: TRBV12-5; CDR3 protein: CASGLGTATQYF
V gene: TRBV2; CDR3 protein: CASIEAGVVGEQFF
V gene: TRBV6-5; CDR3 protein: CASSSRQGANSPLHF
V gene: TRBV30; CDR3 protein: CAWSVNSEQYF
V gene: TRBV5-1; CDR3 protein: CASSRLATKNSYEQYF
V gene: TRBV9; CDR3 protein: CASSSRSLVIEESSYEQYF
V gene: TRBV5-1; CDR3 protein: CASSLDGGLSPLHF
V gene: TRBV28; CDR3 protein: CASSLYRGQNTGELFF
V gene: TRBV6-5; CDR3 protein: CASRPANGELFF
V gene: TRBV2; CDR3 protein: CASRQQGNYGYTF
V gene: TRBV2; CDR3 protein: CASSEWATSRQETQYF
V gene: TRBV9; CDR3 protein: CASSAGTVNTGELFF
V gene: TRBV18; CDR3 protein: CASSPNTGAGAEAFF
V gene: TRBV10-3; CDR3 protein: CAISDSGGAGNEQFF
V gene: TRBV29-1; CDR3 protein: CSSTTSQTRHEQYF
V gene: TRBV10-3; CDR3 protein: CAIMRGSPLHF
V gene: TRBV2; CDR3 protein: CASRQHGEQFF
V gene: TRBV30; CDR3 protein: CAWSVWSFGQTSSYNSPLHF
V gene: TRBV29-1; CDR3 protein: CSVAGGDRDSGANVLTF
V gene: TRBV11-2; CDR3 protein: CASTLTSGSGEQFF
V gene: TRBV6-6; CDR3 protein: CASSVGTTYEQYF
V gene: TRBV28; CDR3 protein: CASRPGGAGTEAFF
V gene: TRBV5-1; CDR3 protein: CASSYLEGGNYGYTF
V gene: TRBV2; CDR3 protein: CASSEGGRRTFSYNSPLHF
V gene: TRBV2; CDR3 protein: CASSVGENTNEQYF
V gene: TRBV5-4; CDR3 protein: CASSLLARNEQFF
V gene: TRBV27; CDR3 protein: CASRGTSGPYYEQYF
V gene: TRBV27; CDR3 protein: CASSLYRVGYTF
V gene: TRBV9; CDR3 protein: CASSVFGPTDTQYF
V gene: TRBV6-1; CDR3 protein: CASSLRRAYEQYF
V gene: TRBV27; CDR3 protein: CASSPSLGFGYTF
V gene: TRBV6-1; CDR3 protein: CASSERRGSYEQYF
V gene: TRBV18; CDR3 protein: CASSPPNGWSTDTQYF
V gene: TRBV6-5; CDR3 protein: CASSFGTVETQYF
V gene: TRBV5-6; CDR3 protein: CASSLGDREGRNTEAFF
V gene: TRBV11-2; CDR3 protein: CASSLGPVQGGYGYTF
V gene: TRBV2; CDR3 protein: CASMADARNEQFF
V gene: TRBV6-1; CDR3 protein: CASSDRLAKNIQYF
V gene: TRBV7-9; CDR3 protein: CASSLERGEQFF
V gene: TRBV19; CDR3 protein: CASKRGGDYGYTF
V gene: TRBV5-4; CDR3 protein: CASSSPASYEQYF
V gene: TRBV27; CDR3 protein: CASSLGSTGANVLTF
V gene: TRBV5-1; CDR3 protein: CASSSGTSGIGELFF
V gene: TRBV19; CDR3 protein: CASSISSLTETQYF